These T cell receptor beta chains were read from a single sample in a study of blood T cell repertoires in COVID-19. Sequencing used immunoSEQ multiplex PCR; TCRdb keeps in-frame clones, though not all of them. The sample holds roughly 330,000 clones, about 90% seen once. The material sequenced was PBMCs or T cells enriched from blood (not recorded which). The receptors were gathered from a woman between 25 and 40 years old who had recovered from COVID-19. CDR3s include the opening cysteine and the closing phenylalanine or tryptophan. The order of the fields is clone size, D gene, V gene, J gene, CDR3 protein, CDR3 DNA. The D gene is left open where the match is weak. Expanded clones are given a class, and other clones once, few, many or no size at all.

clone size: .; D gene: .; V gene: TRBV6-1; J gene: TRBJ2-7; CDR3 protein: CASSEWREQYF; CDR3 DNA: TGTGCCAGCAGTGAATGGAGGGAGCAGTACTTC
clone size: .; D gene: .; V gene: TRBV30; J gene: TRBJ2-7; CDR3 protein: CAWSDLTYEQYF; CDR3 DNA: TGTGCCTGGAGTGACTTGACCTACGAGCAGTACTTC
clone size: .; D gene: TRBD1; V gene: TRBV27; J gene: TRBJ1-5; CDR3 protein: CASSRRDRARGQPQHF; CDR3 DNA: TGTGCCAGCAGTAGGAGGGACAGGGCTCGTGGTCAGCCCCAGCATTTT
clone size: few; D gene: TRBD1; V gene: TRBV7-6; J gene: TRBJ2-7; CDR3 protein: CASSAGTGTEQYF; CDR3 DNA: TGTGCCAGCAGCGCCGGGACAGGGACCGAGCAGTACTTC
clone size: .; D gene: .; V gene: TRBV9; J gene: TRBJ1-2; CDR3 protein: CASSVDAVNYGYTF; CDR3 DNA: TGTGCCAGCAGCGTAGACGCGGTCAACTATGGCTACACCTTC
clone size: .; D gene: TRBD2; V gene: TRBV5-1; J gene: TRBJ2-1; CDR3 protein: CASSLGTSGGASEQFF; CDR3 DNA: TGCGCCAGCAGCTTGGGGACTAGCGGGGGGGCCTCTGAGCAGTTCTTC
clone size: .; D gene: TRBD1; V gene: TRBV10-3; J gene: TRBJ2-7; CDR3 protein: CAISGDSIDEQYF; CDR3 DNA: TGTGCCATCAGTGGGGACAGCATAGACGAGCAGTACTTC
clone size: .; D gene: TRBD1; V gene: TRBV19; J gene: TRBJ2-5; CDR3 protein: CASSPQGRETQYF; CDR3 DNA: TGTGCCAGTAGTCCACAGGGGAGAGAGACCCAGTACTTC
clone size: .; D gene: .; V gene: TRBV12-3/TRBV12-4; J gene: TRBJ1-2; CDR3 protein: CASGRQAGYTF; CDR3 DNA: TGTGCCAGCGGCCGACAGGCTGGCTACACCTTC
clone size: .; D gene: TRBD2; V gene: TRBV9; J gene: TRBJ2-3; CDR3 protein: CASSVWGGDTDTQYF; CDR3 DNA: TGTGCCAGCAGCGTTTGGGGGGGAGACACAGATACGCAGTATTTT
clone size: .; D gene: .; V gene: TRBV9; J gene: TRBJ1-1; CDR3 protein: CASNWEGLGTEAFF; CDR3 DNA: TGTGCCTCCAATTGGGAGGGGCTGGGGACTGAAGCTTTCTTT
clone size: .; D gene: .; V gene: TRBV5-1; J gene: TRBJ1-1; CDR3 protein: CASSLAGMNTEAFF; CDR3 DNA: TGCGCCAGCAGCTTGGCGGGAATGAACACTGAAGCTTTCTTT
clone size: .; D gene: .; V gene: TRBV12-3/TRBV12-4; J gene: TRBJ2-7; CDR3 protein: CASSHQDYEQYF; CDR3 DNA: TGTGCCAGCAGCCATCAGGACTACGAGCAGTACTTC
clone size: .; D gene: .; V gene: TRBV2; J gene: TRBJ2-5; CDR3 protein: CASGLQETQYF; CDR3 DNA: TGTGCCAGCGGACTCCAAGAGACCCAGTACTTC
clone size: .; D gene: .; V gene: TRBV6-5; J gene: TRBJ1-5; CDR3 protein: CASIVTSGGQPQHF; CDR3 DNA: TGTGCCAGCATCGTCACCTCCGGGGGTCAGCCCCAGCATTTT
clone size: once; D gene: TRBD1; V gene: TRBV6-5; J gene: TRBJ2-2; CDR3 protein: CASRRGQGRAGELFF; CDR3 DNA: TGTGCCAGCAGGCGGGGACAGGGACGCGCCGGGGAGCTGTTTTTT
clone size: .; D gene: .; V gene: TRBV12-3/TRBV12-4; J gene: TRBJ1-2; CDR3 protein: CASSFQGDYGYTF; CDR3 DNA: TGTGCCAGCAGTTTTCAAGGGGACTATGGCTACACCTTC
clone size: few; D gene: .; V gene: TRBV30; J gene: TRBJ1-5; CDR3 protein: CAWSDGQESQPQHF; CDR3 DNA: TGTGCCTGGAGCGACGGCCAGGAAAGTCAGCCCCAGCATTTT
clone size: .; D gene: TRBD2; V gene: TRBV10-3; J gene: TRBJ2-7; CDR3 protein: CAISRGGDSYEQYF; CDR3 DNA: TGTGCCATCAGCCGGGGGGGGGACTCCTACGAGCAGTACTTC
clone size: .; D gene: .; V gene: TRBV18; J gene: TRBJ1-2; CDR3 protein: CASSPRSKGGVYGYTF; CDR3 DNA: TGTGCCAGCTCACCACGGTCCAAGGGAGGCGTTTATGGCTACACCTTC
clone size: .; D gene: .; V gene: TRBV19; J gene: TRBJ1-2; CDR3 protein: CASSIMTGNGYTF; CDR3 DNA: TGTGCCAGTAGTATCATGACGGGGAATGGCTACACCTTC
clone size: .; D gene: TRBD1; V gene: TRBV2; J gene: TRBJ1-5; CDR3 protein: CASSPDRVTQPQHF; CDR3 DNA: TGTGCCAGCAGCCCGGACAGGGTGACTCAGCCCCAGCATTTT
clone size: few; D gene: TRBD1; V gene: TRBV30; J gene: TRBJ1-1; CDR3 protein: CAWSRGQGADTEAFF; CDR3 DNA: TGTGCCTGGAGTAGGGGACAGGGGGCGGACACTGAAGCTTTCTTT
clone size: .; D gene: .; V gene: TRBV9; J gene: TRBJ1-6; CDR3 protein: CASSVATEGSPLHF; CDR3 DNA: TGTGCCAGCAGCGTAGCTACGGAGGGATCACCCCTCCACTTT
clone size: .; D gene: TRBD1; V gene: TRBV5-6; J gene: TRBJ1-5; CDR3 protein: CASSTGTGIAQPQHF; CDR3 DNA: TGTGCCAGCAGCACCGGGACAGGGATTGCTCAGCCCCAGCATTTT
clone size: .; D gene: TRBD1; V gene: TRBV19; J gene: TRBJ2-7; CDR3 protein: CASSPQGAYYEQYF; CDR3 DNA: TGTGCCAGTAGTCCCCAGGGGGCTTACTACGAGCAGTACTTC
clone size: .; D gene: TRBD1; V gene: TRBV7-8; J gene: TRBJ1-3; CDR3 protein: CASSPVDRGAGNTIYF; CDR3 DNA: TGTGCCAGCAGCCCGGTGGACAGGGGAGCCGGAAACACCATATATTTT
clone size: .; D gene: .; V gene: TRBV19; J gene: TRBJ2-3; CDR3 protein: CASIGTSTDTQYF; CDR3 DNA: TGTGCCAGTATAGGGACTAGCACAGATACGCAGTATTTT
clone size: .; D gene: .; V gene: TRBV29-1; J gene: TRBJ1-4; CDR3 protein: CSALDSLNEKLFF; CDR3 DNA: TGCAGCGCCTTGGACAGTCTTAATGAAAAACTGTTTTTT
clone size: .; D gene: .; V gene: TRBV5-6; J gene: TRBJ2-1; CDR3 protein: CASSPLPQRVMYNEQFF; CDR3 DNA: TGTGCCAGCAGCCCGCTACCCCAGCGAGTGATGTACAATGAGCAGTTCTTC
clone size: once; D gene: TRBD1; V gene: TRBV19; J gene: TRBJ1-1; CDR3 protein: CATEIGTGETEAFF; CDR3 DNA: TGTGCCACCGAAATCGGGACAGGGGAAACTGAAGCTTTCTTT